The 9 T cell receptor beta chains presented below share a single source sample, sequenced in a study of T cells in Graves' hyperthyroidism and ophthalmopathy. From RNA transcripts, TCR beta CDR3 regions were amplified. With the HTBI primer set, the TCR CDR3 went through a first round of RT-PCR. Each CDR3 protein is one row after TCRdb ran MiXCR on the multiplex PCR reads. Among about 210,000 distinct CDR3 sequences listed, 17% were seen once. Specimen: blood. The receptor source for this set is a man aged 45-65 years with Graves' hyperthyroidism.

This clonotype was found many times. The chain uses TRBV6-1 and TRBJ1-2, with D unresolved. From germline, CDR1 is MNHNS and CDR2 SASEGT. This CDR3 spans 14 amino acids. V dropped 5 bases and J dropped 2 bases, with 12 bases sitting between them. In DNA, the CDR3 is TGTGCCAGCAGTTCGACGGGCTTCAACTATGGCTACACCTTC. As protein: CASSSTGFNYGYTF.

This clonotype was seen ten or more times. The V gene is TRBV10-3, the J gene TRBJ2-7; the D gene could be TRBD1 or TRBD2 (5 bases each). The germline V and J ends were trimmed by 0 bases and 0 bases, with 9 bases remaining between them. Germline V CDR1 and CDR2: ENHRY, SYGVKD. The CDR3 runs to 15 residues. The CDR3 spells CAISESWGNSYEQYF. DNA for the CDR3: TGTGCCATCAGTGAGTCTTGGGGGAACTCCTACGAGCAGTACTTC.

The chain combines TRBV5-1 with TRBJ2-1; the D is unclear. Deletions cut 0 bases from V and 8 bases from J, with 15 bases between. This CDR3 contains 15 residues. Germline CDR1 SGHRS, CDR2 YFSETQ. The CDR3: CASSLDIPAGDEQFF. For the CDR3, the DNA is TGCGCCAGCAGCTTGGACATCCCAGCCGGCGATGAGCAGTTCTTC.

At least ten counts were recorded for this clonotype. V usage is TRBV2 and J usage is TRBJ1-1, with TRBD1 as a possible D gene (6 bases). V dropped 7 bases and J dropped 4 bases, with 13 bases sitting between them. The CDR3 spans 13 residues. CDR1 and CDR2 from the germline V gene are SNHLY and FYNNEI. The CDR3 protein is CASTRGGGTEAFF. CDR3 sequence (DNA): TGTGCCAGCACCCGAGGGGGTGGCACTGAAGCTTTCTTT.

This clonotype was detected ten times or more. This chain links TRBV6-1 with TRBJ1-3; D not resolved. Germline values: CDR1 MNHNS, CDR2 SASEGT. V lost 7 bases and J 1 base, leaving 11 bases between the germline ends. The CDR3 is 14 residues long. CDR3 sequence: CASTNFGSGNTIYF. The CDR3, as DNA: TGTGCCAGCACAAACTTCGGGTCTGGAAACACCATATATTTT.

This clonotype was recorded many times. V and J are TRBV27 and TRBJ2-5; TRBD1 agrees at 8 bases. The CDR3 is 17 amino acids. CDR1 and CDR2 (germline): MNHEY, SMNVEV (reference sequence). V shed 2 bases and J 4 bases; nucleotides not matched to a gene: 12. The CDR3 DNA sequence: TGTGCCAGCAGTTTAGGCCTTGGACAGGGCAGTCGAGAGACCCAGTACTTC. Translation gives CASSLGLGQGSRETQYF.

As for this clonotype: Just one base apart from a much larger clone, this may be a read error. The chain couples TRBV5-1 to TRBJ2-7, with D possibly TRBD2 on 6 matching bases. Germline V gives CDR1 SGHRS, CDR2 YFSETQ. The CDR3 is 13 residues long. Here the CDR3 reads CTSSSGVAPEQYF. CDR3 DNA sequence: TGCACCAGCAGCTCGGGAGTGGCCCCCGAGCAGTACTTC.

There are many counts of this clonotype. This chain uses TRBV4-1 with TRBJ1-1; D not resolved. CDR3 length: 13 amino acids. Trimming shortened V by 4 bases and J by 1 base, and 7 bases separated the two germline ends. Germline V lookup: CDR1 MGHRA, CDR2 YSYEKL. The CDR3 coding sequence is TGCGCCAGCAGCCGGCGGCAGAACACTGAAGCTTTCTTT. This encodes CASSRRQNTEAFF.

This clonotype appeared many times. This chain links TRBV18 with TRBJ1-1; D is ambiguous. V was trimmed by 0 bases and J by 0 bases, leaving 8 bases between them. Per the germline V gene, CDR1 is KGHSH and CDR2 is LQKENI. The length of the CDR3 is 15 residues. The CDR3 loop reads CASSPPTGMNTEAFF. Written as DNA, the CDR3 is TGTGCCAGCTCACCACCGACGGGAATGAACACTGAAGCTTTCTTT.